This T cell receptor (beta chain) derives from a study of shared clonotypes between healthy human individuals. Findings of the study overall: The researchers took only blood, and tissue repertoires probably look different.

The table came from immunoSEQ multiplex PCR; TCRdb's copy has only in-frame clones and leaves some out. The sample lists over 2 million clones, about nine tenths occurring once. The CDR3 totals 17 residues. Germline V gives CDR1 MDHEN, CDR2 SYDVKM. V was shortened by 6 bases and J by 4 bases, with 24 bases between the two germline ends. On this clone itself: Antigen specificity is unknown.

The material sequenced was naive CD4+ T cells from PBMCs. Subset specified: CD45RA+ positively selected. The V call is TRBV28, the J call TRBJ1-2; a possible D gene is TRBD1 (6 bases). The sequence was obtained from a man younger than 35 in good health. Some clones in this sample may be carry-over from other donors' samples. DNA for the CDR3: TGTGCCAGCAGGTTAGGGGGATTTGTAGGGGCTGTCTATGGCTACACCTTC. It codes for CASRLGGFVGAVYGYTF.